Presented here are 30 T cell receptor beta chains from one specimen sequenced in a study of T-cell reconstitution after alpha-beta-depleted transplantation in children. Unique molecular identifiers featured in how the TCRbeta library was prepared. TCRdb re-derived calls from the PCR reads in MiXCR, one entry per CDR3 protein. The data hold hundreds of thousands of distinct CDR3 sequences, with 16% observed a single time. This specimen consisted of PBMCs, mostly from graft donor cells, obtained 360 days after TCRalphabeta/CD19-depleted stem cell transplant. All receptors come from a male patient younger than 18 who had a stem cell transplant for acute lymphoblastic leukemia, so the T cells may come from the graft donor.

A few counts support this clonotype. The chain recombines TRBV5-1 with TRBJ1-5; no firm D call. CDR1 and CDR2 (germline): SGHRS, YFSETQ. The length of the CDR3 is 16 residues. The germline V and J ends were trimmed by 0 bases and 0 bases, with 10 bases remaining between them. This chain's CDR3 is CASSLGDTYSNQPQHF. CDR3 DNA sequence: TGCGCCAGCAGCTTGGGAGATACGTATAGCAATCAGCCCCAGCATTTT.

V usage is TRBV5-1 and J usage is TRBJ2-7; 9 positions agree with TRBD1. The CDR3 sequence is 15 residues long. Trimming removed 0 bases from V and 4 bases from J; junction bases left unmatched: 5. Germline V gene data show CDR1 as SGHRS and CDR2 as YFSETQ. In nucleotides, the CDR3 is TGCGCCAGCAGCTTGGGCGGGACAGGGAAATACGAGCAGTACTTC. It yields the protein CASSLGGTGKYEQYF.

The chain recombines TRBV5-1 with TRBJ2-1; no reliable D call. The germline V gene has CDR1 SGHRS and CDR2 YFSETQ. V was clipped by 0 bases and J by 0 bases, with 10 bases between them. This CDR3 has 16 residues. The CDR3 sequence is CASSLGGVYSYNEQFF. CDR3 coding DNA: TGCGCCAGCAGCTTGGGAGGCGTTTACTCCTACAATGAGCAGTTCTTC.

This chain uses TRBV13 with TRBJ2-7, with D uncertain. This CDR3 contains 15 residues. V lost 7 bases and J lost 4, with 20 bases in between. The germline V gene has CDR1 PRHDT and CDR2 FYEKMQ (reference sequence). CDR3 sequence (DNA): TGTGCCAGCACCAACGACCTCCAGCCAAGATACGAGCAGTACTTC. Translating it yields CASTNDLQPRYEQYF.

This rearrangement joins TRBV9 to TRBJ2-4; no clear D. Germline lookup yields CDR1 SGDLS and CDR2 YYNGEE. This CDR3 contains 15 residues. Trimming pared 0 bases from V and 2 bases from J, leaving 9 bases between. CDR3 bases: TGTGCCAGCAGCGTAGAATGGGATCCCAAAAACATTCAGTACTTC. This encodes CASSVEWDPKNIQYF.

Ten or more counts support this clonotype. This chain connects TRBV27 to TRBJ2-1; the match to TRBD2 covers 11 bases. Trimming removed 3 bases from V and 3 bases from J; junction bases left unmatched: 10. The CDR3 is made up of 18 amino acids. Germline-derived CDR1 and CDR2 are MNHEY and SMNVEV (reference sequence). In nucleotides, the CDR3 is TGTGCCAGCAGTTTGCAGACTGTGACTAGCGGGATCTACAATGAGCAGTTCTTC. It codes for CASSLQTVTSGIYNEQFF.

The chain couples TRBV29-1 to TRBJ2-2; D may be TRBD2 (5 bases). This CDR3 is 13 amino acids long. Germline loops: CDR1 SQVTM, CDR2 ANQGSEA. The V end was cut by 5 bases, the J end by 3 bases, with 10 bases between. CDR3 in DNA: TGCAGCGTTTATGGACTCGACACCGGGGAGCTGTTTTTT. Protein: CSVYGLDTGELFF.

The chain has TRBV3-1 and TRBJ1-2; possibly TRBD1 for D (6 bases). Germline V gives CDR1 LGHDT, CDR2 YNNKEL (reference sequence). With 4 bases removed from V and 4 bases from J, the gap between germline ends came to 16 bases. The CDR3 loop spans 15 amino acids. DNA of the CDR3: TGTGCCAGCAGCCCCAGGGGCTTGTTATCCTATGGCTACACCTTC. It codes for CASSPRGLLSYGYTF.

In its sample, this clonotype was seen a few times. The CDR3 nucleotides read TGTGCCAGCCGCCGCCCGACTAGCGGGATAGGGGGCACAGATACGCAGTATTTT. It codes for CASRRPTSGIGGTDTQYF. The rearrangement uses TRBV5-5 and TRBJ2-3; TRBD2 aligns across 11 bases. The CDR3 spans 18 residues. The V gene end was trimmed by 7 bases and the J gene end by 1 base; junction bases not matched to a gene: 14. CDR1 SGHKS and CDR2 YYEKEE come from the germline V gene (reference sequence).

The chain uses TRBV4-1 and TRBJ2-3; TRBD2 matches at 9 bases. The CDR3 extends over 15 amino acids. In germline, CDR1 is MGHRA, CDR2 YSYEKL. The J segment lost 5 bases and the V segment lost 1 base, leaving 4 bases of the junction unmatched. DNA for the CDR3: TGCGCCAGCAGCCAAGTGGCGGGAGGGCTAGATACGCAGTATTTT. Its protein product is CASSQVAGGLDTQYF.

The V gene is TRBV4-2, the J gene TRBJ2-1; no clear D. The CDR3 has 16 residues. Between the trimmed V and J ends, which lost 3 bases and 4 bases, there was a span of 16 bases. The germline gives CDR1 LGHNA, CDR2 YNFKEQ. The CDR3 spells CASSHLERIPYNEQFF. The CDR3 DNA sequence: TGTGCCAGCAGCCACCTAGAGAGGATACCTTACAATGAGCAGTTCTTC.

The chain employs TRBV11-2 and TRBJ2-7, with TRBD2 identical over 10 bases. The CDR3 length is 17 residues. Unmatched junction bases numbered 9, after V lost 2 bases and J lost 2 bases. The V gene's germline CDR1 is SGHAT and CDR2 FQNNGV. CDR3 region: CASSLRARGLAAYEQYF. The CDR3 nucleotides are TGTGCCAGCAGCTTAAGAGCGAGAGGACTAGCGGCCTACGAGCAGTACTTC.

In its sample, this clonotype was seen a few times. The gene calls are TRBV27 and TRBJ2-1, with a tentative D call TRBD2 (6 bases). Looked up from germline, CDR1 is MNHEY and CDR2 is SMNVEV (reference sequence). CDR3 length equals 15 residues. Trimming left V 3 bases short and J 2 bases short, with 11 bases between. CDR3 in amino acids: CASSFTSPPYNEQFF. CDR3 nucleotide sequence: TGTGCCAGCAGTTTTACTAGCCCTCCCTACAATGAGCAGTTCTTC.

The chain links TRBV7-3 to TRBJ2-1; D gene uncertain. This CDR3 has 12 residues. Trimming cost V 3 bases and J 7 bases, with 7 bases left between them. Germline lookup yields CDR1 SGHTA and CDR2 FQGTGA. For the CDR3, the DNA is TGTGCCAGCAGCTTCCGGGCAAATGAGCAGTTCTTC. This encodes CASSFRANEQFF. The variable domain in full, with the rest retrieved from reference TRBV7-3 and TRBJ2-1, is GAGVSQTPSNKVTEKGKYVELRCDPISGHTALYWYRQSLGQGPEFLIYFQGTGAADDSGLPNDRFFAVRPEGSVSTLKIQRTERGDSAVYLCASSFRANEQFFGPGTRLTVL.

The V and J genes are TRBV5-1 and TRBJ2-7; no clear D. V was trimmed by 7 bases and J by 5 bases, leaving 16 bases between them. Germline V gives CDR1 SGHRS, CDR2 YFSETQ. The CDR3 is 13 amino acids. CDR3 nucleotides: TGCGCCAGCCGATCGGAAGTTCGTAACGAGCAGTACTTC. It specifies CASRSEVRNEQYF.

Regarding this clonotype: A much bigger clone sits one base away, suggesting this may be a read error. The chain is built from TRBV20-1 and TRBJ2-3; D is perhaps TRBD2 (5 bases). This CDR3 is 14 amino acids long. Per germline, CDR1 DFQATT and CDR2 SNEGSKA (reference sequence). DNA of the CDR3: TGCAGTACTAGTCCCCACCTAAACGCAGATACGCAGTATTTT. This translates into CSTSPHLNADTQYF.

This CDR3 reads CASSFAGDTEAFF. CDR3 sequence (DNA): TGTGCCAGCAGCTTCGCAGGCGACACTGAAGCTTTCTTT. The chain joins TRBV7-9 to TRBJ1-1; D not certain. Germline V gives CDR1 SEHNR, CDR2 FQNEAQ (reference sequence). The V and J ends lost 3 bases and 3 bases respectively, with 8 bases between them. The CDR3 is 13 amino acids.

This clonotype was counted ten times or more. The chain is built from TRBV29-1 and TRBJ2-7; a weak D match, TRBD1 (5 bases). Trimming removed 1 base at V and 2 bases at J, with 12 bases between. The CDR3 has 14 residues. Germline CDR1 reads SQVTM; CDR2 reads ANQGSEA. Here the CDR3 reads CSVEGSRGPYEQYF. DNA of the CDR3: TGCAGCGTTGAAGGTAGTAGGGGTCCCTACGAGCAGTACTTC.

CDR3 sequence: CASSQGWKVEQYF. The CDR3 nucleotides are TGCGCCAGCAGCCAAGGTTGGAAAGTCGAGCAGTACTTC. V is TRBV4-1 and J is TRBJ2-7, with D hard to call. Trimming cost V 1 base and J 6 bases, with 10 bases left between them. Looked up from germline, CDR1 is MGHRA and CDR2 is YSYEKL. This CDR3 has 13 residues.

This clonotype was observed a few times. This chain links TRBV15 with TRBJ2-5; TRBD2 agrees at 9 bases. Losses at the gene ends were 0 bases for V and 5 bases for J; bases not matched to a gene: 10. Germline loops: CDR1 LNHNV, CDR2 YYDKDF (reference sequence). The CDR3 extends over 17 amino acids. The DNA of the CDR3 is TGTGCCACCAGCAGAGATTGGGGGACTAGCTGGGGGGAGACCCAGTACTTC. Its translation is CATSRDWGTSWGETQYF.

This clonotype was counted between two and nine times. V usage is TRBV20-1 and J usage is TRBJ1-6; weak D call: TRBD1 (5 bases). The CDR3 is 16 residues long. CDR1 is DFQATT and CDR2 is SNEGSKA in the germline V gene (reference sequence). Deletions cut 0 bases from V and 10 bases from J, with 19 bases between. As DNA, the CDR3 is TGCAGTGCTAGAGATGAAGCTCGTAGAGGGGCCTCACCCCTCCACTTT. Translated: CSARDEARRGASPLHF.

This clonotype was seen a handful of times. V usage is TRBV30 and J usage is TRBJ2-1; no firm D call. This CDR3 has 13 amino acids. Germline loops: CDR1 GTSNPN, CDR2 SVGIG (reference sequence). Trimming removed 4 bases at V and 7 bases at J, with 14 bases between. CDR3 loop: CAWIPDSSNEQFF. The CDR3 DNA reads TGTGCCTGGATTCCGGATTCCAGTAATGAGCAGTTCTTC.

This clonotype appeared a few times. This chain uses TRBV3-1 with TRBJ2-3; no definite D call. V dropped 5 bases and J dropped 2 bases, with 8 bases sitting between them. Germline loops: CDR1 LGHDT, CDR2 YNNKEL (reference sequence). CDR3 length: 13 amino acids. The CDR3 DNA follows: TGTGCCAGCAGCTCGACGTACACAGATACGCAGTATTTT. This gives the protein CASSSTYTDTQYF.

This clonotype was counted many times. The J gene is TRBJ2-5, the V gene TRBV29-1; unclear D gene. Germline CDR1 and CDR2: SQVTM and ANQGSEA. V was clipped by 6 bases and J by 5 bases, with 10 bases between them. The CDR3 length is 11 residues. CDR3 region: CSVRGRETQYF. The CDR3 bases are TGCAGCGTCCGAGGACGGGAGACCCAGTACTTC.

This clonotype was seen only a few times. This rearrangement joins TRBV5-5 to TRBJ2-5; the D gene is possibly TRBD2 (5 bases). The CDR3 runs to 15 residues. Germline V gene sequence: CDR1 SGHKS, CDR2 YYEKEE (reference sequence). Between the trimmed V and J ends, which lost 0 bases and 5 bases, there was a span of 14 bases. For the CDR3, the DNA is TGTGCCAGCAGCTTGGTGGCAGCTTGGGAGGAGACCCAGTACTTC. Translation: CASSLVAAWEETQYF.

There are a few counts of this clonotype. CDR3 amino acids: CSAPWTGNYEQYF. CDR3 coding DNA: TGCAGTGCTCCTTGGACAGGAAACTACGAGCAGTACTTC. The chain uses TRBV20-1 and TRBJ2-7; 7 positions match TRBD1. Trimming removed 5 bases from V and 3 bases from J; junction bases left unmatched: 7. This CDR3 is 13 amino acids long. The germline gives CDR1 DFQATT, CDR2 SNEGSKA (reference sequence).

This clonotype appeared many times. J is TRBJ1-5 and V is TRBV10-3, with D tentatively TRBD1 (5 bases). Germline CDR1 is ENHRY and CDR2 is SYGVKD. The length of the CDR3 is 14 residues. Trimming left V 3 bases short and J 2 bases short, with 8 bases between. The DNA of the CDR3 is TGTGCCATCAGTGATGACAGCCGCAATCAGCCCCAGCATTTT. Translation gives CAISDDSRNQPQHF.

The CDR3 spells CSVEGGFERASYNEQFF. CDR3 sequence (DNA): TGCAGCGTTGAAGGCGGTTTCGAGCGGGCCTCCTACAATGAGCAGTTCTTC. The rearrangement joins TRBV29-1 to TRBJ2-1, with D possibly TRBD2 on 6 matching bases. The CDR3 is 17 amino acids. Trimming removed 1 base from V and 0 bases from J, with 16 bases in between. Germline V CDR1 and CDR2: SQVTM, ANQGSEA.

This clonotype was picked up a small number of times. The chain recombines TRBV12-3 or TRBV12-4 with TRBJ1-4; D remains ambiguous. V was shortened by 3 bases and J by 0 bases, with 8 bases between the two germline ends. This CDR3 is built from 15 residues. The CDR3 loop is CASSFRKATNEKLFF. CDR3 in DNA: TGTGCCAGCAGTTTCCGGAAGGCAACTAATGAAAAACTGTTTTTT.

V and J are TRBV12-3 or TRBV12-4 and TRBJ2-1, with TRBD2 matching 8 bases. The V gene end was trimmed by 2 bases and the J gene end by 4 bases; junction bases not matched to a gene: 4. The CDR3 contains 15 residues. The CDR3 DNA is TGTGCCAGCAGTTTACGGTCTAGCGGGTACAATGAGCAGTTCTTC. As protein: CASSLRSSGYNEQFF.